This TCR beta chain was captured in a study of chemoradiotherapy in HPV16-positive cancers. As concerns this clone: Its antigen remains unknown.

Germline trimming cut 6 bases from V and 8 bases from J; bases unmatched to any gene: 19. Germline assignment: CDR1 SEHNR and CDR2 FQNEAQ (reference sequence). This CDR3 spans 17 amino acids. TCRdb's table, derived via immunoSEQ multiplex PCR, lists solely in-frame clones and lacks some. Here the sample spans several thousand clones, approximately 95% being singletons. Study-wide points: Better recurrence-free survival went with HPV-responsive T-cell expansion in HPV16-positive patients. Functional assays defining HPV-specific T cells used only a couple of HPV16-positive patients. Candidate HPV-specific clones and E7-related TCR motifs grew in tumor during treatment.

Repertoires were sampled repeatedly during chemoradiotherapy. This material consisted of tumor tissue, taken from a patient who underwent chemoradiotherapy. This TCR derives from a human donor with HPV-associated anogenital cancer. The chain links TRBV7-9 to TRBJ2-3, with 8 bases lining up with TRBD2. The CDR3 DNA sequence: TGTGCCAGCAGTTCGGGGGTCGGGACTAGATCCACCGGTACGCAGTATTTT. Its protein product is CASSSGVGTRSTGTQYF.